What follows is one TCR beta chain and its context. Authors' processing steps: Scientists estimated how many nucleated cells there were by amplifying reference gene primers. Repertoires were generated with immunoSEQ multiplex PCR, while TCRdb's copy carries only in-frame clones and drops some. Clonal size and the V and J genes are those of that table, whereas D and trimming came from the DNA. The sample holds some 130,000 clones, 88% seen once. These data come from a study of blood T cell repertoires in COVID-19. On the study more broadly: Samples representing acute and convalescent COVID-19 were sourced from the United States, Italy and Spain.

The CDR3 sequence is 15 residues long. V was trimmed by 6 bases and J by 8 bases, leaving 20 bases between them. Germline V gene lookup returns CDR1 WNHNN and CDR2 SYGVQD (reference sequence). This rearrangement joins TRBV10-1 to TRBJ2-1; D unclear. What was sequenced was peripheral blood. This sequence was found in a man aged 45-65 years with acute or convalescent COVID-19. The CDR3 reads CASRRTLASGDEQFF. CDR3 bases: TGCGCCAGCAGGCGTACTCTCGCGTCGGGTGATGAGCAGTTCTTC.